This TCR beta chain was observed in a study of T-cell reconstitution after alpha-beta-depleted transplantation in children (dated by TCRdb to the mid-2010s). With regard to the full study: T-cell immune reconstitution after TCRalphabeta/CD19-depleted allogeneic hematopoietic cell transplantation in children was quantitatively tracked in the study by means of TCR repertoire profiling.

What the research found in general, with its limitations: About two months after transplant, the apparently early recovery of alphabetaT-cell counts reportedly depended on just several hundred clones that had expanded rapidly and came from non-depleted graft cells. In some patients, high TCRbeta diversity at day 60 was attributed to recipient T cells and intrathymic progenitors that had survived conditioning. Over the following months the frequencies of hyperexpanded clones went down, and after one year T-cell counts and TCRbeta diversity were mostly credited to newly produced T cells.

This clonotype was detected ten times or more. The antigen it recognizes is unknown. No qualities accompany the bases; no much larger clone lies one base away. Library preparation used PCR. These reads were obtained on an Illumina HiSeq 2500. Molecular barcoding was employed in the preparation of TCR libraries, with unique molecular identifiers being used to normalize TCRbeta repertoire quantification. The public reads were quality trimmed at Q25 with fastp and then assembled into clones with MiXCR by TCRdb, keeping productive beta chains. Each CDR3 protein appears once, grouped with its most common genes and DNA. For this sample the table gives around 3,000 distinct CDR3 sequences, of which 20% to 25% were detected only once. The ten largest clones represent around 23% of the sample. From cysteine to phenylalanine, the CDR3 is 11 amino acids long. Of the read, only the CDR3 DNA is kept; its 33 bases are in frame from base 1. V is shortened by 4 bases, J by 6 bases, and the region joining them spans 6 bases. The germline V gene specifies SGHRS as CDR1 and YFSETQ as CDR2.

Taken with the paper, the label for time point translates to: day 60 (about 2 months) after transplantation. The treatment or condition label for this specimen denotes: allogeneic hematopoietic cell transplantation with graft depleted of TCRalphabeta T cells and CD19 B cells. Transplant recipients were children who received TCRalphabeta/CD19-depleted allogeneic hematopoietic cell grafts. The receptor comes from a male patient between 2 and 15 years old who had a stem cell transplant for acute lymphoblastic leukemia, so the T cells may come from the graft donor. Recombination joined TRBV5-1 with TRBJ2-3, with the D gene uncertain. The sequencing here drew on PBMCs, mostly from graft donor cells, taken 60 days after TCRalphabeta/CD19-depleted stem cell transplant. CDR3 loop: CASSVGDTQYF. The nucleotides are TGCGCCAGCAGCGTAGGGGATACGCAGTATTTT.